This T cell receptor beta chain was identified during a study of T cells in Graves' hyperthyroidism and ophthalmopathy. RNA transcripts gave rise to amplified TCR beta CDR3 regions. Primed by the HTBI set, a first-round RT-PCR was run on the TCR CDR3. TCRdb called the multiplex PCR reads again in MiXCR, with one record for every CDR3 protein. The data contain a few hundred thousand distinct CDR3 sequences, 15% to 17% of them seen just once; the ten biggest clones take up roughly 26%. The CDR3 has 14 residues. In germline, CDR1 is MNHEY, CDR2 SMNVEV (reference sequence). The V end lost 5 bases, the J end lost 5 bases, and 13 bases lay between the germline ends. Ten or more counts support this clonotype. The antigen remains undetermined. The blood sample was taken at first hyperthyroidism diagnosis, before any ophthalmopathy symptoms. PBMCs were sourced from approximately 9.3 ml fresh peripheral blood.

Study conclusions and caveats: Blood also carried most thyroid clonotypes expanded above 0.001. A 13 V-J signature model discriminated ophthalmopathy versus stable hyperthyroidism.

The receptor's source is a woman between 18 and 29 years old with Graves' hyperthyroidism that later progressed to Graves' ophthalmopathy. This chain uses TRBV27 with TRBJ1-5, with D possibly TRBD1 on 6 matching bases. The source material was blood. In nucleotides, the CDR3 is TGTGCCAGCAGTGCCCGGGACACTGATCAGCCCCAGCATTTT. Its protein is CASSARDTDQPQHF.